Listed below are T cell receptor beta chains from one sample, sequenced in a study of PD-1 blockade in classical Hodgkin lymphoma. Sequencing was performed with immunoSEQ multiplex PCR; in TCRdb, only in-frame clones are kept and a portion is missing. The sample consists of about 99,000 clones, more than 80% of them appearing once. The sample in question was peripheral blood mononuclear cells (PBMCs), obtained before the second cycle of nivolumab. Receptors originate from a human donor with classical Hodgkin lymphoma. CDR3s include the opening cysteine and the closing phenylalanine or tryptophan. D genes are given only for firm matches. The size entry is marked missing in some rows and otherwise reads once, few, many or a size class.

clone_size	j_call	v_call	d_call	cdr3_nt	cdr3_aa
.	TRBJ2-3	TRBV6-5	TRBD2	TGTGCCAGCAGTCGATCGGGGCTAGCGGGAGATACGCAGTATTTT	CASSRSGLAGDTQYF
few	TRBJ1-5	TRBV19	.	TGTGCCAGTAGTCATCCGGGACTGAGCAATCAGCCCCAGCATTTT	CASSHPGLSNQPQHF
.	TRBJ1-4	TRBV7-9	.	TGTGCCAGCAGCTTATCCGTTTCTAATGAAAAACTGTTTTTT	CASSLSVSNEKLFF
.	TRBJ2-1	TRBV9	.	TGTGCCAGCAGCGTAGTGGGTGTGGGTGAGCAGTTCTTC	CASSVVGVGEQFF
once	TRBJ2-1	TRBV7-3	TRBD1	TGTGCCAGCAGCCCCACAGGGGCCAATGAGCAGTTCTTC	CASSPTGANEQFF
.	TRBJ1-2	TRBV7-2	TRBD1	TGTGCCAGCAGCGACAGGGGTGGCCGCGCCTATGGCTACACCTTC	CASSDRGGRAYGYTF
.	TRBJ2-3	TRBV5-4	.	TGTGCCAGCAGCTCGAGGGGGTCAGATACGCAGTATTTT	CASSSRGSDTQYF
.	TRBJ1-1	TRBV5-1	.	TGCGCCAGCAGCGAGTTAGGATGGAACACTGAAGCTTTCTTT	CASSELGWNTEAFF
once	TRBJ1-4	TRBV4-3	.	TGCGCCAGCAGCCAATATCTCCAGGGCCGGGCTAATGAAAAACTGTTTTTT	CASSQYLQGRANEKLFF
.	TRBJ2-2	TRBV19	.	TGTGCCAGTATTCCCCTAGGGGGGAAGGACACCGGGGAGCTGTTTTTT	CASIPLGGKDTGELFF
once	TRBJ2-1	TRBV6-5	TRBD2	TGTGCCAGCAGGCGGACTAGCGGGGATTACAATGAGCAGTTCTTC	CASRRTSGDYNEQFF
.	TRBJ1-2	TRBV7-2	TRBD1	TGTGCCAGCAGCTCCCAGGGGGGCACTTTTGGCTACACCTTC	CASSSQGGTFGYTF
.	TRBJ2-7	TRBV28	.	TGTGCCAGCAGGTGGGACTCACAAATCTACGAGCAGTACTTC	CASRWDSQIYEQYF
.	TRBJ1-1	TRBV15	TRBD1	TGTGCCACCAGCAGAGATGGGACAGGGGCCACTGAAGCTTTCTTT	CATSRDGTGATEAFF
.	TRBJ1-5	TRBV10-2	.	TGCGCCAGCAGTGGTCAGCGAAATCAGCCCCAGCATTTT	CASSGQRNQPQHF
.	TRBJ2-2	TRBV10-3	TRBD1	TGTGCCATCAGTGTCCTCGGGACAGCATCCACCGGGGAGCTGTTTTTT	CAISVLGTASTGELFF
.	TRBJ2-1	TRBV5-1	.	TGCGCCAGCACGCGGGACTCCTACAATGAGCAGTTCTTC	CASTRDSYNEQFF
.	TRBJ2-2	TRBV10-3	.	TGTGCCATCAGTGAGCGTGGGGGAACCGGGGAGCTGTTTTTT	CAISERGGTGELFF
.	TRBJ1-2	TRBV4-3	.	TGCGCCAGCAGCCAAGATCTCTTGCCGATCTATGGCTACACCTTC	CASSQDLLPIYGYTF
.	TRBJ2-1	TRBV6-6	.	TGTGCCAGCAGTTACAGCGGCTCCTACAATGAGCAGTTCTTC	CASSYSGSYNEQFF
.	TRBJ2-6	TRBV29-1	.	TGCAGCGTTGGTCTCGCTGGGGCCAACGTCCTGACTTTC	CSVGLAGANVLTF
.	TRBJ1-1	TRBV28	TRBD1	TGTGCCAGCAGCCCTCGACAGGGGGCGCGGGATATTGAAGCTTTCTTT	CASSPRQGARDIEAFF
once	TRBJ1-1	TRBV6-5	.	TGTGCCAGCAGTTCCCCACCGACAGCCGAAGCTTTCTTT	CASSSPPTAEAFF